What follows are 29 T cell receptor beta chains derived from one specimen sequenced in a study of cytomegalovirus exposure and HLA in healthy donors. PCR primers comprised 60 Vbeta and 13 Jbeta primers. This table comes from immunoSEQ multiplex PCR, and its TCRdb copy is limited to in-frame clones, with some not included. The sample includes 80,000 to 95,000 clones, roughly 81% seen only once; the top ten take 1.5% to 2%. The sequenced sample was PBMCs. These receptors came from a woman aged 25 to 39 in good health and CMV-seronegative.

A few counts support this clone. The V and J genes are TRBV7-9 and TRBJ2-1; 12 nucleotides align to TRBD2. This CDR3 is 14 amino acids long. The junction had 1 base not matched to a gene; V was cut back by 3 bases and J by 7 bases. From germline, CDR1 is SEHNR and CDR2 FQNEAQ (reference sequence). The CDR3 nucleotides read TGTGCCAGCAGCTTCGGGACTAGCGGGAATGAGCAGTTCTTC. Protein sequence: CASSFGTSGNEQFF.

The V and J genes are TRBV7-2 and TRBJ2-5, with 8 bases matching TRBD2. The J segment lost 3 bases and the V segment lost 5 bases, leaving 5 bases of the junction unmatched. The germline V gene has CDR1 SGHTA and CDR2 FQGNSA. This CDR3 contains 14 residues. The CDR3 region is CASSPSTSEETQYF. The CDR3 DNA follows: TGTGCCAGCAGCCCCTCGACTAGCGAAGAGACCCAGTACTTC.

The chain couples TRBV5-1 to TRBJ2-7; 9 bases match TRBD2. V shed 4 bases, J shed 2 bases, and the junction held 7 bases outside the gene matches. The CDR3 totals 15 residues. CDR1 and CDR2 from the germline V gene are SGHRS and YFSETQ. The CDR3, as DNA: TGCGCCAGCAGCCCCCTTGCGGGAGGGGCCTACGAGCAGTACTTC. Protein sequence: CASSPLAGGAYEQYF.

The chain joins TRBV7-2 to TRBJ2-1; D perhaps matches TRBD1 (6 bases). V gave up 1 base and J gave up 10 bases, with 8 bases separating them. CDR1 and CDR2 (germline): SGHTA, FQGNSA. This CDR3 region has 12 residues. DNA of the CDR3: TGTGCCAGCAGCTTAGGAAGGGGGGAGCAGTTCTTC. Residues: CASSLGRGEQFF. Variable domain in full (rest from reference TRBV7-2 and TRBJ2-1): GAGVSQSPSNKVTEKGKDVELRCDPISGHTALYWYRQSLGQGLEFLIYFQGNSAPDKSGLPSDRFSAERTGGSVSTLTIQRTQQEDSAVYLCASSLGRGEQFFGPGTRLTVL.

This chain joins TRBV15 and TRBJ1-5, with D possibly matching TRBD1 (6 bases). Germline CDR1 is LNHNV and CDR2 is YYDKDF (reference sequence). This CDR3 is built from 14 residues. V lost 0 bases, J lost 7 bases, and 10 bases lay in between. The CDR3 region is CATSRDQGSQPQHF. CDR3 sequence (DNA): TGTGCCACCAGCAGAGATCAGGGGTCACAGCCCCAGCATTTT.

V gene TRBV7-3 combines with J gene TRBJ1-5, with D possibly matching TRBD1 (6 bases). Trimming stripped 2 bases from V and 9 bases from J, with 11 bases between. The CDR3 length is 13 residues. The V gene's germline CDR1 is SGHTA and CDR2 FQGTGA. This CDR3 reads CASSLQLQGPQHF. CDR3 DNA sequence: TGTGCCAGCAGCTTACAACTACAGGGGCCCCAGCATTTT.

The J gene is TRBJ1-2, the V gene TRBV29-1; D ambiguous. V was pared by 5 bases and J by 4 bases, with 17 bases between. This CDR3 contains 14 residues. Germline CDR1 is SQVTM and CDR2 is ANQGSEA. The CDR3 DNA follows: TGCAGCGTTTGGTCGGGTGTTTATAGCTATGGCTACACCTTC. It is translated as CSVWSGVYSYGYTF.

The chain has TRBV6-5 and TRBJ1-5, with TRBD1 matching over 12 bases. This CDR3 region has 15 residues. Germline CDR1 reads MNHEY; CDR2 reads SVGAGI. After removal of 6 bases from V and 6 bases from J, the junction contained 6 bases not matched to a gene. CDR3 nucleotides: TGTGCCAGCAGCACCGGGACAGGGGGCTTTCAGCCCCAGCATTTT. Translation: CASSTGTGGFQPQHF.

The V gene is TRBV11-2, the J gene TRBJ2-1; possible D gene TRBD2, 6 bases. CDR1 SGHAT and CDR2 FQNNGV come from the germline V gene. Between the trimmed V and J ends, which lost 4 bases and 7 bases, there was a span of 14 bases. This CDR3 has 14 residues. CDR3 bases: TGTGCCAGCAGCTCGGGACTTGACCCAAATGAGCAGTTCTTC. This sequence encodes CASSSGLDPNEQFF.

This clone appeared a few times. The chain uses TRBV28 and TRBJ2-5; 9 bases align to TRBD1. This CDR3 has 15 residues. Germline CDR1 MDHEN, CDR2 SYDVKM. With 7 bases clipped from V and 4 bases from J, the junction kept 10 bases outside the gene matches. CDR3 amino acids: CASNPGGQGRETQYF. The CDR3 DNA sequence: TGTGCCAGCAACCCCGGGGGACAGGGCCGAGAGACCCAGTACTTC.

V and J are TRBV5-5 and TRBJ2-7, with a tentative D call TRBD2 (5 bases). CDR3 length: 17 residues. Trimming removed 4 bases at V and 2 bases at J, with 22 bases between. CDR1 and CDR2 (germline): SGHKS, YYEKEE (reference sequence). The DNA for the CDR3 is TGTGCCAGCAGCCCCTCGCATGGTGGGAGATGGGCCTACGAGCAGTACTTC. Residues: CASSPSHGGRWAYEQYF. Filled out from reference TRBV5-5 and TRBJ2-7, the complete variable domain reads DAGVTQSPTHLIKTRGQQVTLRCSPISGHKSVSWYQQVLGQGPQFIFQYYEKEERGRGNFPDRFSARQFPNYSSELNVNALLLGDSALYLCASSPSHGGRWAYEQYFGPGTRLTVT.

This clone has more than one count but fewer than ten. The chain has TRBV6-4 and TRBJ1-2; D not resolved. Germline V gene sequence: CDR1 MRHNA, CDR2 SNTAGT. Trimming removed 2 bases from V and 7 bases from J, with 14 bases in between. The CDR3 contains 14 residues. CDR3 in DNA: TGTGCCAGCAGTGACGGTACGAGGCTGGTTGGCTACACCTTC. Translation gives CASSDGTRLVGYTF.

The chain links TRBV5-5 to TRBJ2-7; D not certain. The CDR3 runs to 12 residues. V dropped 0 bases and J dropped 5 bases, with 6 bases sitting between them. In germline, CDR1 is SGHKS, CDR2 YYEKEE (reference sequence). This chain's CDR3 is CASSLAVDEQYF. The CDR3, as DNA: TGTGCCAGCAGCTTGGCCGTAGACGAGCAGTACTTC.

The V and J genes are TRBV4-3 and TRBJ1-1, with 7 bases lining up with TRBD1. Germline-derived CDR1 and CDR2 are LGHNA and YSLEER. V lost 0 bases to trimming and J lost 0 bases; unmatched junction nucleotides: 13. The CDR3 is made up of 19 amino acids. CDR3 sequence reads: CASSQDRGFGTAMNTEAFF. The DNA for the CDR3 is TGCGCCAGCAGCCAAGATAGGGGGTTCGGGACAGCCATGAACACTGAAGCTTTCTTT.

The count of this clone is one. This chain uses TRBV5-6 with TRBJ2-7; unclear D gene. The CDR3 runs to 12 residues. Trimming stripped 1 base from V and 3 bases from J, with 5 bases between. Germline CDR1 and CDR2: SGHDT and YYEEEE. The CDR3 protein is CASSLYLYEQYF. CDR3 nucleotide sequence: TGTGCCAGCAGCTTGTATCTCTACGAGCAGTACTTC.

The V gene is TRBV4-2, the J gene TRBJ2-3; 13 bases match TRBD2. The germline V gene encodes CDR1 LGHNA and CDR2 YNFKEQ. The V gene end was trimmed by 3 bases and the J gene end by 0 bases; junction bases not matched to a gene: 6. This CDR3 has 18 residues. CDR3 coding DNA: TGTGCCAGCAGCCATCGGACTAGCGGGAGTCCTAGCACAGATACGCAGTATTTT. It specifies CASSHRTSGSPSTDTQYF.

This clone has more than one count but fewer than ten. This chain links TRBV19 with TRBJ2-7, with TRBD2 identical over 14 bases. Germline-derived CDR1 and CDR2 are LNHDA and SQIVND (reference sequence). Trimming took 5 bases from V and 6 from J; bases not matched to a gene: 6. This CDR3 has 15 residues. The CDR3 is CASSAGLAGVIEQYF. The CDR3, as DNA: TGTGCCAGTAGTGCGGGACTAGCGGGAGTTATCGAGCAGTACTTC.

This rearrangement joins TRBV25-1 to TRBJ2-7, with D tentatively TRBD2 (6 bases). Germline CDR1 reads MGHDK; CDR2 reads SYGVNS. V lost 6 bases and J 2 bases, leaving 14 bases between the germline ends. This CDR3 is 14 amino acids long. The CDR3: CASRSVGLTYEQYF. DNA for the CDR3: TGTGCCAGCAGGTCAGTGGGACTTACCTACGAGCAGTACTTC.

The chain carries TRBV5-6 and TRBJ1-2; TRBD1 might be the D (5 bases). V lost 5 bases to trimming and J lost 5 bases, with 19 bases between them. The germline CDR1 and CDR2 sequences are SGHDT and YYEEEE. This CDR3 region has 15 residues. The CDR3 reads CASRQLRGKGYGYTF. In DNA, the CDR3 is TGTGCCAGCAGGCAACTTCGGGGGAAGGGGTATGGCTACACCTTC.

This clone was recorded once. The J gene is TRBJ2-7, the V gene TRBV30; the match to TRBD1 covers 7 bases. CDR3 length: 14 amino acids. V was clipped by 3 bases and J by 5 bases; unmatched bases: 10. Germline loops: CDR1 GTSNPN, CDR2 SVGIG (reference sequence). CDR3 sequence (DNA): TGTGCCTGGAGGGGGACAGTTAGTTGGGACGAGCAGTACTTC. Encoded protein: CAWRGTVSWDEQYF.

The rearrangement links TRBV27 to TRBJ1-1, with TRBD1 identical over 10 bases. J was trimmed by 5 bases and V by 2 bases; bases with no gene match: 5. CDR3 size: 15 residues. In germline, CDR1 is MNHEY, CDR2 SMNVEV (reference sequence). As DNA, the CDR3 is TGTGCCAGCAGTTTACGGACAGGGGGGGGTACTGAAGCTTTCTTT. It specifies CASSLRTGGGTEAFF.

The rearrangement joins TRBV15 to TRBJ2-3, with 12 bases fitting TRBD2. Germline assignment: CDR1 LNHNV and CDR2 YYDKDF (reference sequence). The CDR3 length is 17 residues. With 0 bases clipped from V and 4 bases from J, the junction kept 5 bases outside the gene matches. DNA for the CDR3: TGTGCCACCAGCAGAGACCCACTAGCGGGAGGATCAGATACGCAGTATTTT. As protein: CATSRDPLAGGSDTQYF. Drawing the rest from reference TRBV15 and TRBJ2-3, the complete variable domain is DAMVIQNPRYQVTQFGKPVTLSCSQTLNHNVMYWYQQKSSQAPKLLFHYYDKDFNNEADTPDNFQSRRPNTSFCFLDIRSPGLGDTAMYLCATSRDPLAGGSDTQYFGPGTRLTVL.

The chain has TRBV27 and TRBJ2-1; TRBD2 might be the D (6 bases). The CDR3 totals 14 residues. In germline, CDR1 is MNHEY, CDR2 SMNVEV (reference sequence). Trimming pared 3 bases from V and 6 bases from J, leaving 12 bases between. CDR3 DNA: TGTGCCAGCAGTTTTGCGGGAACCCGCAATGAGCAGTTCTTC. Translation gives CASSFAGTRNEQFF.

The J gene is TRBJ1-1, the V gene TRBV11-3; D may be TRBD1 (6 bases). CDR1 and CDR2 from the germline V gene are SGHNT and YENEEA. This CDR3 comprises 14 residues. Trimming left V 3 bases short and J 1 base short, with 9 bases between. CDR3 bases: TGTGCCAGCAGCTTCACAGGGAAGAACACTGAAGCTTTCTTT. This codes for CASSFTGKNTEAFF.

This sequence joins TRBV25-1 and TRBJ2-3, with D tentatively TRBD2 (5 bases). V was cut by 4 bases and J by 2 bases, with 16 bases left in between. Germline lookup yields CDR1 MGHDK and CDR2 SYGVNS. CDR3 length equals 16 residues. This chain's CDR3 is CASSAFPGTNTDTQYF. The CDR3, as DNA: TGTGCCAGCAGTGCTTTTCCGGGAACGAACACAGATACGCAGTATTTT.

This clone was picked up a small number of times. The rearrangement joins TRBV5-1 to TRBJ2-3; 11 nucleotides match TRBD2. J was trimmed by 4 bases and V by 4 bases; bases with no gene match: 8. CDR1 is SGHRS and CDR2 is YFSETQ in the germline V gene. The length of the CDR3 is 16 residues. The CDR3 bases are TGCGCCAGCAGCGTCATAGCGGGAGGGCCTTCAGATACGCAGTATTTT. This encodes CASSVIAGGPSDTQYF.

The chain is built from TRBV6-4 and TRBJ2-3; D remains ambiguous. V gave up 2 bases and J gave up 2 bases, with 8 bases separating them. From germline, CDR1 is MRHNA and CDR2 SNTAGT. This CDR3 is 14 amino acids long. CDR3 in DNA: TGTGCCAGCAGTGACGGGCTACCCACAGATACGCAGTATTTT. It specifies CASSDGLPTDTQYF.

The chain's CDR3 is CASRLPTSGDSTDTQYF. As DNA, the CDR3 is TGCGCCAGCCGGCTCCCCACTAGCGGGGATAGCACAGATACGCAGTATTTT. The V gene is TRBV10-2, the J gene TRBJ2-3; 10 bases align to TRBD2. The CDR3 is made up of 17 amino acids. CDR1 is WSHSY, CDR2 SAAADI, per germline. V trimming: 8 bases; J trimming: 0 bases; junction bases outside the gene matches: 11.

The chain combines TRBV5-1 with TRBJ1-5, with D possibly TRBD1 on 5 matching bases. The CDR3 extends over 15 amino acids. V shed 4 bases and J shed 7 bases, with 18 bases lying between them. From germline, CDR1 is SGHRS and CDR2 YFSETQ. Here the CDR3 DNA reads TGCGCCAGCAGCCCCGGGACCTTGGGAGGACAGCCCCAGCATTTT. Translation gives CASSPGTLGGQPQHF.